This section outlines one T cell receptor beta chain sequence together with its context. The sample holds many counts of this clone. Its antigen remains unidentified. No base quality information exists; no much larger clone differs at one position. This sample is part of a study of T cells after posttransplantation cyclophosphamide (dated by TCRdb to 2016 to 2018). About the study as a whole: Using TRB sequencing, the study followed how the T cell repertoire rebuilt after myeloablative bone marrow transplantation with posttransplantation cyclophosphamide given as GVHD prophylaxis. Because TRA and TRB clonality were tightly correlated in 9 samples, subsequent TCR analyses were focused on TRB only. Public TRB sequences were compared against a database of over 3,000 sequences linked to responses to pathogens, tumor antigens, self-antigens and alloantigens. Samples from about 37 PTCy-treated patients and approximately 16 related bone marrow donors of those patients were subjected to antigen receptor sequencing. In 3 patients, up to roughly 3 additional blood samples taken between 2 and 5.2 years after transplant also underwent TRB sequencing, as did pretransplant blood from a handful of patients. Blood from all 30 or so PTCy patients who had 1-year posttransplant specimens underwent TRB sequencing.

CDR1 and CDR2, looked up from the germline V gene, are MRHNA and SNTAGT. The CDR3, cysteine through phenylalanine, is 19 amino acids long. CDR3 DNA is the only sequence kept; it has 57 bases, read in frame from the first base. Germline trimming amounts to 3 bases on V and 0 bases on J, with 9 as the count of junction bases outside the gene matches. On the day of marrow donation, related bone marrow donors gave peripheral blood samples. Mononuclear cells from peripheral blood and bone marrow were separated by Ficoll-Hypaque density centrifugation and then cryopreserved. Genomic DNA was used for TRB sequencing, which was performed with the immunoSEQ assay at survey resolution or with the hsTCRB kit. Under the source paper's analysis protocol: The immunoSEQ software handled the initial read processing, while the LymphoSeq R package was used for the repertoire analyses. For each TRB dataset, clonality was calculated as 1 minus normalized Shannon entropy, and the Gini coefficient was computed as well. Phenotypes of unsorted samples were inferred by mapping TRB sequences from sorted subsets of the recipient or donor onto unsorted samples of the same recipient. TCRdb re-hosts the immuneACCESS table, in-frame sequences only. Its copies lack some clones; in the studies checked, an unresolved V gene accounts for under half of them, and the cause for the rest is not known. V, J and clone size are taken as reported in that table, and D and trimming were inferred from the DNA itself. In this sample, 40,000 to 60,000 clones appear, none counted once only. 2% to 2.5% of the sample is held by the ten biggest clonotypes.

Beyond this particular receptor, the publication reports: Donor-recipient similarity was low at 1-2 months but increased during the first year, and donor CD8+ memory clones often dominated later blood repertoires. The TRB repertoires of T cells infiltrating skin or GI tract showed only limited overlap with the TRB repertoires of T cells in blood. Across approximately 45 patients, TRB clonality was highly associated with recipient CMV seropositivity and CMV reactivation, and PTCy diversity was similar to diversity in CNI/methotrexate controls.

The sequence was collected from a middle-aged man in good health, CMV-negative, and a related stem cell transplant donor. This chain joins TRBV6-4 to TRBJ2-1, with TRBD1 identical over 12 junction bases. Input material: PBMCs. CDR3 loop: CASSEGGQGAFLSYNEQFF. The DNA reads TGTGCCAGCAGTGAGGGGGGACAGGGGGCCTTTCTCTCCTACAATGAGCAGTTCTTC.